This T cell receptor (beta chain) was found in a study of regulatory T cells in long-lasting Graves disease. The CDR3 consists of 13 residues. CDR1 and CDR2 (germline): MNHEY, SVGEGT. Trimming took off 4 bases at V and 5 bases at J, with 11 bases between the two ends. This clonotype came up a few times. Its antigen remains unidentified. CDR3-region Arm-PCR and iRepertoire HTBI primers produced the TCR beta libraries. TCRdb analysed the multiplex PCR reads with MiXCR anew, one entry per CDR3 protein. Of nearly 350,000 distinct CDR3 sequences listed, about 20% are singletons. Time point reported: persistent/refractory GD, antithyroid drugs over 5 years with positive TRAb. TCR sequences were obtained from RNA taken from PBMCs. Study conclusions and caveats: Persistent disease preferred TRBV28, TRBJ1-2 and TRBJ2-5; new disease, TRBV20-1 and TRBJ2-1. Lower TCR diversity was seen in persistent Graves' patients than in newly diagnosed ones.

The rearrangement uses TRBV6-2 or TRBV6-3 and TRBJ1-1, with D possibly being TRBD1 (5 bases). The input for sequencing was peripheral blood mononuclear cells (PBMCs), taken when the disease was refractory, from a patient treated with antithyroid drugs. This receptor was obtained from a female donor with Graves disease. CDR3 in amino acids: CASSSGRETEAFF. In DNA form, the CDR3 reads TGTGCCAGCAGTTCGGGCAGGGAAACTGAAGCTTTCTTT.